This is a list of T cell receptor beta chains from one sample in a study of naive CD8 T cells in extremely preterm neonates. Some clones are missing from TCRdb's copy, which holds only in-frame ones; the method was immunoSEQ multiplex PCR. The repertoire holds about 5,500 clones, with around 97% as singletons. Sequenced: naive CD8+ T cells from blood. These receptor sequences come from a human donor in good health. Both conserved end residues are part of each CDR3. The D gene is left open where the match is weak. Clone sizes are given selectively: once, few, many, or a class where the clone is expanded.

cdr3_nt: TGTGCCAGCAGCTTAGATAGGGCGGGGAGGAACACCGGGGAGCTGTTTTTT; cdr3_aa: CASSLDRAGRNTGELFF; j_call: TRBJ2-2; clone_size: NA; d_call: NA; v_call: TRBV11-2
cdr3_nt: TGTGCCAGCACCTATTCGGTTGGGGACAGGGGACCCGGGGAGCTGTTTTTT; cdr3_aa: CASTYSVGDRGPGELFF; j_call: TRBJ2-2; clone_size: once; d_call: TRBD1; v_call: TRBV27
cdr3_nt: TGTGCCAGCAGCTTAGTAGCGCACTTGGATAACAATGAGCAGTTCTTC; cdr3_aa: CASSLVAHLDNNEQFF; j_call: TRBJ2-1; clone_size: NA; d_call: NA; v_call: TRBV7-2
cdr3_nt: TGTGCCATCACAGGAGGGGGCAACACCGGGGAGCTGTTTTTT; cdr3_aa: CAITGGGNTGELFF; j_call: TRBJ2-2; clone_size: NA; d_call: NA; v_call: TRBV10-3
cdr3_nt: TGCGCCAGCAGTGAGATCGCAGGGGGCTATGGCTACACCTTC; cdr3_aa: CASSEIAGGYGYTF; j_call: TRBJ1-2; clone_size: NA; d_call: TRBD1; v_call: TRBV10-2
cdr3_nt: TGCGCCAGCAGCCCGCGGACAGGGGGCTCATTCGGCGACACTGAAGCTTTCTTT; cdr3_aa: CASSPRTGGSFGDTEAFF; j_call: TRBJ1-1; clone_size: NA; d_call: TRBD1; v_call: TRBV4-1
cdr3_nt: TGTGCCAGCAGCTTGGCGACCGGGGAGAACGTCCTGACTTTC; cdr3_aa: CASSLATGENVLTF; j_call: TRBJ2-6; clone_size: NA; d_call: NA; v_call: TRBV5-6
cdr3_nt: TGTGCCAGTAGGTCGCCAGGGGGTGCCGGGGAGCTGTTTTTT; cdr3_aa: CASRSPGGAGELFF; j_call: TRBJ2-2; clone_size: NA; d_call: TRBD1; v_call: TRBV19
cdr3_nt: TGCAGCGCCTTGACTAGCATTGAGCAGTTCTTC; cdr3_aa: CSALTSIEQFF; j_call: TRBJ2-1; clone_size: NA; d_call: TRBD2; v_call: TRBV29-1
cdr3_nt: TGTGCCAGCAGCTTCCTAGACAACTATGGCTACACCTTC; cdr3_aa: CASSFLDNYGYTF; j_call: TRBJ1-2; clone_size: NA; d_call: NA; v_call: TRBV7-2
cdr3_nt: TGTGCCAGCAGCCTCTCAGGGGCAGGCCCTCAAGAGACCCAGTACTTC; cdr3_aa: CASSLSGAGPQETQYF; j_call: TRBJ2-5; clone_size: NA; d_call: NA; v_call: TRBV7-3
cdr3_nt: TGTGCCAGCAGTCTCGGGGCAGGGGCCTCGGGCAATCAGCCCCAGCATTTT; cdr3_aa: CASSLGAGASGNQPQHF; j_call: TRBJ1-5; clone_size: NA; d_call: NA; v_call: TRBV27
cdr3_nt: TGTGCCAGCAGTCCTCTCTGGACAGGGATTAATGAAAAACTGTTTTTT; cdr3_aa: CASSPLWTGINEKLFF; j_call: TRBJ1-4; clone_size: NA; d_call: TRBD1; v_call: TRBV27
cdr3_nt: TGTGCCAGCAGCCCAGCGGGGGACTACAATGAGCAGTTCTTC; cdr3_aa: CASSPAGDYNEQFF; j_call: TRBJ2-1; clone_size: NA; d_call: TRBD2; v_call: TRBV7-8
cdr3_nt: TGTGCCAGTAGTATTGAGGAGACCCAGTACTTC; cdr3_aa: CASSIEETQYF; j_call: TRBJ2-5; clone_size: NA; d_call: NA; v_call: TRBV19
cdr3_nt: TGTGCCAGCAGCTTCACAGGGCCCACCGGGGAGCTGTTTTTT; cdr3_aa: CASSFTGPTGELFF; j_call: TRBJ2-2; clone_size: NA; d_call: NA; v_call: TRBV6-5
cdr3_nt: TGTGCCAGCAGCGACCCGGACAGGGGGCGCAACACCGGGGAGCTGTTTTTT; cdr3_aa: CASSDPDRGRNTGELFF; j_call: TRBJ2-2; clone_size: NA; d_call: TRBD1; v_call: TRBV2
cdr3_nt: TGTGCCAGTAGTGCGGGGACAGGGGCGCCCCAGCATTTT; cdr3_aa: CASSAGTGAPQHF; j_call: TRBJ1-5; clone_size: NA; d_call: TRBD1; v_call: TRBV19
cdr3_nt: TGTGCCAGCATCAAGCATGTCTCGCGAAAGATCTATGGCTACACCTTC; cdr3_aa: CASIKHVSRKIYGYTF; j_call: TRBJ1-2; clone_size: NA; d_call: NA; v_call: TRBV5-5
cdr3_nt: TGTGCCAGCAGCCCCCTGGGACAGAACAATGAGCAGTTCTTC; cdr3_aa: CASSPLGQNNEQFF; j_call: TRBJ2-1; clone_size: NA; d_call: TRBD1; v_call: TRBV13
cdr3_nt: TGTGCCAGTAGTCCATATGGGGGCCTCGACAGGGATAGGCAGCCCCAGCATTTT; cdr3_aa: CASSPYGGLDRDRQPQHF; j_call: TRBJ1-5; clone_size: NA; d_call: TRBD1; v_call: TRBV19
cdr3_nt: TGCGCCAGCAGCCAGTCGACAGTTAACTATGGCTACACCTTC; cdr3_aa: CASSQSTVNYGYTF; j_call: TRBJ1-2; clone_size: NA; d_call: NA; v_call: TRBV4-3
cdr3_nt: TGTGCCAGCAGCTTCAGCGGGGGCAATGAGCAGTTCTTC; cdr3_aa: CASSFSGGNEQFF; j_call: TRBJ2-1; clone_size: NA; d_call: TRBD2; v_call: TRBV11-3
cdr3_nt: TGTGCCAGCAGCGTAGGAAAGTGGGGCACAGGGGTGACAGATACGCAGTATTTT; cdr3_aa: CASSVGKWGTGVTDTQYF; j_call: TRBJ2-3; clone_size: NA; d_call: TRBD1; v_call: TRBV9
cdr3_nt: TGTGCCAGCAGTGATTTTATTGGGACAGGGCTAAGCTATGGCTACACCTTC; cdr3_aa: CASSDFIGTGLSYGYTF; j_call: TRBJ1-2; clone_size: NA; d_call: TRBD1; v_call: TRBV2
cdr3_nt: TGTGCCAGCAGTGACCCAGAATTATCCTCGTCCAGGGGCGGGAATGAGCAGTTCTTC; cdr3_aa: CASSDPELSSSRGGNEQFF; j_call: TRBJ2-1; clone_size: NA; d_call: NA; v_call: TRBV2
cdr3_nt: TGTGCCACCAGCGCCTTACAGGGAGGGCCTGAAGCTTTCTTT; cdr3_aa: CATSALQGGPEAFF; j_call: TRBJ1-1; clone_size: NA; d_call: NA; v_call: TRBV15
cdr3_nt: TGTGCCAGCAGCCGTGACATTGGGGCCTTCCTCGGCAACGAGCAGTACTTC; cdr3_aa: CASSRDIGAFLGNEQYF; j_call: TRBJ2-7; clone_size: NA; d_call: NA; v_call: TRBV7-9
cdr3_nt: TGTGCCAGCAGTTTCCGGGGGGCTAGCACAGATACGCAGTATTTT; cdr3_aa: CASSFRGASTDTQYF; j_call: TRBJ2-3; clone_size: NA; d_call: NA; v_call: TRBV28
cdr3_nt: TGTGCCAGCAGCTTAGCCTTAAATGGACAAGGAGGGGAGCAGTACTTC; cdr3_aa: CASSLALNGQGGEQYF; j_call: TRBJ2-7; clone_size: few; d_call: NA; v_call: TRBV7-9
cdr3_nt: TGTGCCACCAGCAGGAGGAGGGAGAGTGGCTACACCTTC; cdr3_aa: CATSRRRESGYTF; j_call: TRBJ1-2; clone_size: NA; d_call: NA; v_call: TRBV15
cdr3_nt: TGTGCCACCGCCAGGGGGTCGAGCACAGATACGCAGTATTTT; cdr3_aa: CATARGSSTDTQYF; j_call: TRBJ2-3; clone_size: NA; d_call: TRBD1; v_call: TRBV28
cdr3_nt: TGTGCCAGCACCATAGGGGGGGATGAGCAGTTCTTC; cdr3_aa: CASTIGGDEQFF; j_call: TRBJ2-1; clone_size: NA; d_call: NA; v_call: TRBV11-2
cdr3_nt: TGTGCCAGCAGCCACCGTAGACAGGGGTTCTATGGCTACACCTTC; cdr3_aa: CASSHRRQGFYGYTF; j_call: TRBJ1-2; clone_size: NA; d_call: TRBD1; v_call: TRBV14
cdr3_nt: TGTGCCAGCAGTGAGACTAGCGGGAGGACAAGCTCCTACAATGAGCAGTTCTTC; cdr3_aa: CASSETSGRTSSYNEQFF; j_call: TRBJ2-1; clone_size: NA; d_call: TRBD2; v_call: TRBV6-4
cdr3_nt: TGTGCCAGCAGCTATCCATCAGGGAACACTGAAGCTTTCTTT; cdr3_aa: CASSYPSGNTEAFF; j_call: TRBJ1-1; clone_size: NA; d_call: NA; v_call: TRBV13
cdr3_nt: TGTGCCAGCAGCCCAGAAACGACAGGGGGCACTGAAGCTTTCTTT; cdr3_aa: CASSPETTGGTEAFF; j_call: TRBJ1-1; clone_size: NA; d_call: TRBD1; v_call: TRBV13
cdr3_nt: TGTGCCAGCAGCTTGCAGGGGGCGTATGAAAAACTGTTTTTT; cdr3_aa: CASSLQGAYEKLFF; j_call: TRBJ1-4; clone_size: NA; d_call: TRBD1; v_call: TRBV5-6
cdr3_nt: TGTGCCAGCGGGGACAGCTACGAGCAGTACTTC; cdr3_aa: CASGDSYEQYF; j_call: TRBJ2-7; clone_size: NA; d_call: TRBD1; v_call: TRBV7-9
cdr3_nt: TGCGCCAGCAGCCAAGTGAGGCCAGAGAACACTGAAGCTTTCTTT; cdr3_aa: CASSQVRPENTEAFF; j_call: TRBJ1-1; clone_size: NA; d_call: NA; v_call: TRBV4-1
cdr3_nt: TGTGCCAGCAGCCGAATCGGGTCCTACGAGCAGTACTTC; cdr3_aa: CASSRIGSYEQYF; j_call: TRBJ2-7; clone_size: NA; d_call: NA; v_call: TRBV7-2
cdr3_nt: TGTGCCAGCAGCCAGGACAGGGACTACGAGCAGTACTTC; cdr3_aa: CASSQDRDYEQYF; j_call: TRBJ2-7; clone_size: NA; d_call: TRBD1; v_call: TRBV5-4
cdr3_nt: TGCGCCAGCAGCCAAGATTTTCAACAGTACGAATTTAATTCACCCCTCCACTTT; cdr3_aa: CASSQDFQQYEFNSPLHF; j_call: TRBJ1-6; clone_size: NA; d_call: NA; v_call: TRBV4-1
cdr3_nt: TGTGCCAGCAGTTTAGCGGGGGGATTTAGCACAGATACGCAGTATTTT; cdr3_aa: CASSLAGGFSTDTQYF; j_call: TRBJ2-3; clone_size: NA; d_call: TRBD2; v_call: TRBV27
cdr3_nt: TGTGCCAGCAGTGGCTGGGGAGAATGGTTAAAACTGTTTTTT; cdr3_aa: CASSGWGEWLKLFF; j_call: TRBJ1-4; clone_size: once; d_call: NA; v_call: TRBV2
cdr3_nt: TGTGCCAGCAGTTTTGCCAGGGGTCGGGGCTACACCTTC; cdr3_aa: CASSFARGRGYTF; j_call: TRBJ1-2; clone_size: NA; d_call: NA; v_call: TRBV27
cdr3_nt: TGTGCCAGTAAAATCAGGGACACCAACACTGAAGCTTTCTTT; cdr3_aa: CASKIRDTNTEAFF; j_call: TRBJ1-1; clone_size: NA; d_call: NA; v_call: TRBV19
cdr3_nt: TGTGCCAGCAGTTACCTCCGCGGGGGGGTCTCTGGGGCCAACGTCCTGACTTTC; cdr3_aa: CASSYLRGGVSGANVLTF; j_call: TRBJ2-6; clone_size: NA; d_call: TRBD2; v_call: TRBV27
cdr3_nt: TGCGCCAGCAGCCAGGCGGGGTCCACTAACTATGGCTACACCTTC; cdr3_aa: CASSQAGSTNYGYTF; j_call: TRBJ1-2; clone_size: once; d_call: NA; v_call: TRBV4-1
cdr3_nt: TGTGCCAGCAGTGAATACAGGGGGCGAGGTCAGCCCCAGCATTTT; cdr3_aa: CASSEYRGRGQPQHF; j_call: TRBJ1-5; clone_size: NA; d_call: TRBD1; v_call: TRBV6-1
cdr3_nt: TGCGCCAGCAGCCTGCTAGCGGGGAGGGACAATGAGCAGTTCTTC; cdr3_aa: CASSLLAGRDNEQFF; j_call: TRBJ2-1; clone_size: NA; d_call: TRBD2; v_call: TRBV4-1
cdr3_nt: TGTGCCAGCAGTGAATTGGGCCAGGGCCACCCCTATGGCTACACCTTC; cdr3_aa: CASSELGQGHPYGYTF; j_call: TRBJ1-2; clone_size: NA; d_call: NA; v_call: TRBV6-1
cdr3_nt: TGTGCCAGCAGCCCCTCCAGGGGCTATGGCTACACCTTC; cdr3_aa: CASSPSRGYGYTF; j_call: TRBJ1-2; clone_size: NA; d_call: NA; v_call: TRBV9
cdr3_nt: TGCGCCAGCAGCCAAGACCGAAACGGGTACAATGAGCAGTTCTTC; cdr3_aa: CASSQDRNGYNEQFF; j_call: TRBJ2-1; clone_size: NA; d_call: NA; v_call: TRBV4-3
cdr3_nt: TGCGCCAGCAGCCAATTGCTAGCGGGGGTAGAGACCCAGTACTTC; cdr3_aa: CASSQLLAGVETQYF; j_call: TRBJ2-5; clone_size: NA; d_call: TRBD2; v_call: TRBV4-3
cdr3_nt: TGTGCCAGTAGTGATTCTACAGGTTCGTCCGTCGAGAAACTGTTTTTT; cdr3_aa: CASSDSTGSSVEKLFF; j_call: TRBJ1-4; clone_size: NA; d_call: NA; v_call: TRBV19
cdr3_nt: TGTGCCAGCAGTTTTGGCAGTAACTATGGCTACACCTTC; cdr3_aa: CASSFGSNYGYTF; j_call: TRBJ1-2; clone_size: NA; d_call: NA; v_call: TRBV27